A single sample gave rise to the 26 T cell receptor beta chains below, sequenced in a study of glioma-infiltrating T cells after dendritic cell vaccination. Time point denoted: after dendritic cell vaccination, including at tumor progression/relapse. TCRdb's copy holds only in-frame clones and misses some; the assay was immunoSEQ multiplex PCR. The table lists 75,000 to 95,000 clones, around four fifths of them singletons. Sequenced material: blood, taken after dendritic cell vaccination. The source is a human donor with glioblastoma.

In DNA form, the CDR3 reads TGTGCCAGCAGGGGGCGCGCCTATGGCTACACCTTC. This encodes CASRGRAYGYTF. This rearrangement joins TRBV25-1 to TRBJ1-2; possibly TRBD1 for D (5 bases). This CDR3 has 12 residues. The germline V and J ends were trimmed by 6 bases and 4 bases, with 9 bases remaining between them. Germline V CDR1 and CDR2: MGHDK, SYGVNS.

This rearrangement joins TRBV6-5 to TRBJ1-1; TRBD1 matches 7 bases. In germline, CDR1 is MNHEY, CDR2 SVGAGI. Trimming at V came to 0 bases and at J to 4 bases, leaving 2 bases not matched to a gene. The CDR3 spans 14 residues. The CDR3 sequence: CASSYSAGGTEAFF. CDR3 in DNA: TGTGCCAGCAGTTACTCGGCAGGGGGCACTGAAGCTTTCTTT.

This clone was seen at least ten times. The J gene is TRBJ1-1, the V gene TRBV5-5; no firm D call. Germline lookup yields CDR1 SGHKS and CDR2 YYEKEE (reference sequence). V shed 0 bases and J shed 7 bases, with 10 bases lying between them. There are 13 residues in the CDR3. The CDR3 spells CASSLAPSGEAFF. CDR3 bases: TGTGCCAGCAGCTTGGCCCCCTCGGGTGAAGCTTTCTTT.

The chain joins TRBV19 to TRBJ2-7; TRBD1 aligns across 9 bases. Germline V gene lookup returns CDR1 LNHDA and CDR2 SQIVND (reference sequence). V lost 7 bases and J lost 3; bases outside the gene matches: 4. CDR3 length: 13 residues. The CDR3 DNA reads TGTGCCAGTAAACAGGGGGCCGACTACGAGCAGTACGTC. It is translated as CASKQGADYEQYV.

This clone occurred a few times. This chain links TRBV7-2 with TRBJ1-2; D is perhaps TRBD1 (6 bases). The germline V and J ends were trimmed by 0 bases and 8 bases, with 13 bases remaining between them. The CDR3 has 14 amino acids. Germline CDR1 is SGHTA and CDR2 is FQGNSA. The CDR3, as DNA: TGTGCCAGCAGCTTAGCGGGGGCAGGGCCAGGCTACACCTTC. This encodes CASSLAGAGPGYTF.

The chain links TRBV5-4 to TRBJ1-1; D unclear. CDR1 and CDR2 (germline): SGHNT, YYREEE (reference sequence). The CDR3 extends over 12 amino acids. Trimming shortened V by 3 bases and J by 11 bases, and 14 bases separated the two germline ends. CDR3 nucleotides: TGTGCCAGCAGCTACTCCGGGGTTCACGCTTTCTTT. Translation gives CASSYSGVHAFF.

The chain couples TRBV4-1 to TRBJ1-4; 7 bases match TRBD1. Looked up from germline, CDR1 is MGHRA and CDR2 is YSYEKL. The CDR3 runs 15 residues. The trim removed 4 bases at V and 2 bases at J, leaving 4 bases unmatched. CDR3 coding DNA: TGCGCCAGCAGCCGTCCGGGACAGACTAATGAAAAACTGTTTTTT. It codes for CASSRPGQTNEKLFF.

The J gene is TRBJ1-3, the V gene TRBV7-3, with D possibly being TRBD1 (5 bases). Trimming cost V 2 bases and J 4 bases, with 15 bases left between them. There are 16 residues in the CDR3. Germline CDR1 is SGHTA and CDR2 is FQGTGA. The CDR3 DNA reads TGTGCCAGCAGCTTAGGCGGGGGATATCTAGGAAACACCATATATTTT. Its translation: CASSLGGGYLGNTIYF.

The genes are TRBV5-1 and TRBJ2-3; 7 bases are shared with TRBD1. Germline V gene data show CDR1 as SGHRS and CDR2 as YFSETQ. Germline trimming cut 0 bases from V and 0 bases from J; bases unmatched to any gene: 1. The CDR3 covers 15 residues. The CDR3 is CASSLGDSSTDTQYF. CDR3 coding DNA: TGCGCCAGCAGCTTGGGGGACAGCAGCACAGATACGCAGTATTTT.

The V and J genes are TRBV6-6 and TRBJ2-2, with D perhaps TRBD1 (6 bases). V dropped 8 bases and J dropped 4 bases, with 20 bases sitting between them. Germline CDR1 and CDR2: MNHNY and SVGAGI (reference sequence). This CDR3 is 16 amino acids long. The CDR3 protein is CASRGTTGSSTGELFF. The CDR3 DNA follows: TGTGCCAGCCGGGGCACCACAGGGAGTAGCACCGGGGAGCTGTTTTTT.

The chain couples TRBV18 to TRBJ1-2, with a tentative D call TRBD1 (5 bases). Germline-derived CDR1 and CDR2 are KGHSH and LQKENI. CDR3 length: 14 residues. Trimming cost V 3 bases and J 6 bases, with 14 bases left between them. CDR3: CASSPTGRYDGYTF. The CDR3 bases are TGTGCCAGCTCACCTACAGGACGGTATGATGGCTACACCTTC. The whole variable domain, filled in from reference TRBV18 and TRBJ1-2, reads NAGVMQNPRHLVRRRGQEARLRCSPMKGHSHVYWYRQLPEEGLKFMVYLQKENIIDESGMPKERFSAEFPKEGPSILRIQQVVRGDSAAYFCASSPTGRYDGYTFGSGTRLTVV.

J is TRBJ2-1 and V is TRBV14; D ambiguous. This CDR3 comprises 12 residues. The V end was cut by 3 bases, the J end by 4 bases, with 4 bases between. Germline loops: CDR1 SGHDN, CDR2 FVKESK. CDR3 in DNA: TGTGCCAGCAGCCAGACTTACAATGAGCAGTTCTTC. Residues: CASSQTYNEQFF.

This chain joins TRBV19 and TRBJ2-3; unclear D gene. Germline CDR1 is LNHDA and CDR2 is SQIVND (reference sequence). The ends were cut back, 3 bases at V and 5 bases at J, with 15 bases in the middle. The length of the CDR3 is 15 residues. The DNA for the CDR3 is TGTGCCAGTAGTATGACTCCACTCCGTGGAGATACGCAGTATTTT. Amino acid sequence: CASSMTPLRGDTQYF.

V gene TRBV2 combines with J gene TRBJ1-3; no reliable D call. V shed 3 bases and J shed 0 bases, with 6 bases lying between them. Germline V gene lookup returns CDR1 SNHLY and CDR2 FYNNEI. The CDR3 consists of 14 residues. The CDR3 bases are TGTGCCAGCAGTGAGACAAACTCTGGAAACACCATATATTTT. Residues: CASSETNSGNTIYF.

This chain connects TRBV2 to TRBJ2-3, with D uncertain. Germline V gene data show CDR1 as SNHLY and CDR2 as FYNNEI. The CDR3 length is 14 residues. Trimming removed 6 bases at V and 2 bases at J, with 12 bases between. As DNA, the CDR3 is TGTGCCAGCAGGATAGAGGATTACACAGATACGCAGTATTTT. Amino acids: CASRIEDYTDTQYF. The full variable domain, its missing parts supplied by reference TRBV2 and TRBJ2-3, is EPEVTQTPSHQVTQMGQEVILRCVPISNHLYFYWYRQILGQKVEFLVSFYNNEISEKSEIFDDQFSVERPDGSNFTLKIRSTKLEDSAMYFCASRIEDYTDTQYFGPGTRLTVL.

The V call is TRBV29-1, the J call TRBJ2-3; 7 bases are a match to TRBD1. The V and J ends lost 0 bases and 3 bases, in that order; junction bases with no gene match: 6. The length of the CDR3 is 15 residues. From germline, CDR1 is SQVTM and CDR2 ANQGSEA. CDR3 coding DNA: TGCAGCGTTGAAGAGGGACAGAAGGGGACAGATACGCAGTATTTT. Amino acid sequence: CSVEEGQKGTDTQYF.

The chain recombines TRBV5-6 with TRBJ2-5, with no clear D. Trimming stripped 4 bases from V and 2 bases from J, with 9 bases between. Germline V gives CDR1 SGHDT, CDR2 YYEEEE. CDR3 length equals 13 residues. The CDR3 spells CASSADTQETQYF. The CDR3 DNA follows: TGTGCCAGCAGCGCCGACACACAAGAGACCCAGTACTTC.

The chain joins TRBV5-1 to TRBJ1-2; possibly TRBD1 for D (5 bases). V was cut by 0 bases and J by 3 bases, with 12 bases left in between. Per germline, CDR1 SGHRS and CDR2 YFSETQ. CDR3 size: 15 residues. The CDR3: CASSLVGGADYGYTF. CDR3 DNA sequence: TGCGCCAGCAGCTTGGTGGGGGGTGCGGACTATGGCTACACCTTC. The whole variable domain, remainder taken from reference TRBV5-1 and TRBJ1-2, is KAGVTQTPRYLIKTRGQQVTLSCSPISGHRSVSWYQQTPGQGLQFLFEYFSETQRNKGNFPGRFSGRQFSNSRSEMNVSTLELGDSALYLCASSLVGGADYGYTFGSGTRLTVV.

This clone is a singleton in its sample. The chain employs TRBV5-1 and TRBJ2-1, with D maybe TRBD2 (6 bases). CDR3 length: 14 residues. The ends were cut back, 1 base at V and 4 bases at J, with 9 bases in the middle. Germline CDR1 SGHRS, CDR2 YFSETQ. The CDR3 nucleotides are TGCGCCAGCAGCTTGTCGGGGGAGTACAATGAGCAGTTCTTC. It is translated as CASSLSGEYNEQFF.

This clone appeared a single time. This rearrangement joins TRBV7-6 to TRBJ1-1, with 8 bases that match TRBD1. Germline trimming cut 3 bases from V and 1 base from J; bases unmatched to any gene: 7. Per germline, CDR1 SGHVS and CDR2 FNYEAQ. The CDR3 consists of 16 residues. In DNA, the CDR3 is TGTGCCAGCAGCTTCGGGACAGGCGGTCGGAACACTGAAGCTTTCTTT. It encodes CASSFGTGGRNTEAFF.

V is TRBV2 and J is TRBJ1-2, with unresolved D. The CDR3 spans 12 residues. Per germline, CDR1 SNHLY and CDR2 FYNNEI. The V gene lost 6 bases and the J gene lost 8 bases, with 13 bases spanning the gap. CDR3 sequence reads: CASRLRTEGYTF. For the CDR3, the DNA is TGTGCCAGCAGGCTTCGCACCGAGGGCTACACCTTC.

This clone appeared once. The rearrangement joins TRBV5-6 to TRBJ1-3; D is ambiguous. From germline, CDR1 is SGHDT and CDR2 YYEEEE. Trimming stripped 1 base from V and 0 bases from J, with 8 bases between. This CDR3 comprises 15 residues. The CDR3 DNA reads as TGTGCCAGCAGCTTGACACGGAGCTCTGGAAACACCATATATTTT. Translated: CASSLTRSSGNTIYF. Drawing the rest from reference TRBV5-6 and TRBJ1-3, the complete variable domain is DAGVTQSPTHLIKTRGQQVTLRCSPKSGHDTVSWYQQALGQGPQFIFQYYEEEERQRGNFPDRFSGHQFPNYSSELNVNALLLGDSALYLCASSLTRSSGNTIYFGEGSWLTVV.

The genes are TRBV7-2 and TRBJ1-5; tentative D call: TRBD1 (6 bases). Trimming removed 3 bases from V and 2 bases from J, with 11 bases in between. The CDR3 loop spans 15 amino acids. Germline V gene data show CDR1 as SGHTA and CDR2 as FQGNSA. CDR3 nucleotide sequence: TGTGCCAGCAGCTTGAAACAGGGCGGCAATCAGCCCCAGCATTTT. The encoded protein is CASSLKQGGNQPQHF.

The V and J genes are TRBV6-5 and TRBJ2-7; possibly TRBD1 for D (6 bases). The CDR3 consists of 14 residues. The germline CDR1 and CDR2 sequences are MNHEY and SVGAGI. Trimming shortened V by 2 bases and J by 3 bases, and 11 bases separated the two germline ends. The CDR3 DNA sequence: TGTGCCAGCAGTTACGGGGGCAGAGTCTACGAGCAGTACTTC. Protein product: CASSYGGRVYEQYF.

V usage is TRBV19 and J usage is TRBJ2-2, with D possibly TRBD2 on 5 matching bases. Germline assignment: CDR1 LNHDA and CDR2 SQIVND (reference sequence). This CDR3 spans 13 amino acids. V was shortened by 8 bases and J by 2 bases, with 9 bases between the two germline ends. The CDR3 protein is CASRGPNTGELFF. The CDR3 nucleotides read TGTGCCAGTCGAGGGCCTAACACCGGGGAGCTGTTTTTT.

CDR3 DNA sequence: TGTGCCAGTAGTAGAGCCGGGGAATCGCCCCAGCATTTT. Encoded protein: CASSRAGESPQHF. The chain has TRBV19 and TRBJ1-5; D gene unclear. The CDR3 is made up of 13 amino acids. V was cut by 4 bases and J by 9 bases, with 13 bases left in between. CDR1 is LNHDA and CDR2 is SQIVND in the germline V gene (reference sequence).